The 24 T cell receptor beta chains reported below all come from one sample, sequenced in a study of TIL therapy for anti-PD-1-resistant metastatic lung cancer. Time point given: pre-treatment sample, taken before nivolumab and TIL therapy. The tumor samples were excised metastases, mostly pleural nodules or supraclavicular lymph nodes. The libraries were made with immunoSEQ v3. Sequenced by immunoSEQ multiplex PCR; TCRdb stores in-frame clones only, minus some. This repertoire shows about 100,000 clones, 55% to 75% found once; its top ten account for 9.5% to 12%. Sequencing used tumor tissue, obtained at baseline. The receptors here all came from a person between 25 and 79 years old with non-small cell lung cancer.

V usage is TRBV5-8 and J usage is TRBJ1-5, with TRBD1 matching over 10 bases. The V and J ends lost 3 bases and 5 bases, in that order; junction bases with no gene match: 5. CDR3 length: 15 amino acids. The germline gives CDR1 SGHTS, CDR2 YDEGEE. CDR3 coding DNA: TGTGCCAGCAGCTCACCGGGACAGGGGTATCAGCCCCAGCATTTT. Protein product: CASSSPGQGYQPQHF.

This clone was picked up a small number of times. The chain links TRBV6-5 to TRBJ2-1; 7 bases match TRBD2. The CDR3 extends over 15 amino acids. Unmatched junction bases numbered 4, after V lost 5 bases and J lost 0 bases. CDR1 and CDR2 (germline): MNHEY, SVGAGI. The CDR3 nucleotides are TGTGCCAGCAGTAGGGACTATGTCTCCTACAATGAGCAGTTCTTC. This translates into CASSRDYVSYNEQFF.

This clone was observed at least ten times. This chain joins TRBV28 and TRBJ2-1; 9 nucleotides line up with TRBD1. Germline trimming cut 9 bases from V and 1 base from J; bases unmatched to any gene: 7. The V gene's germline CDR1 is MDHEN and CDR2 SYDVKM. The CDR3 consists of 15 residues. The CDR3 DNA follows: TGTGCCAGTTCCGGGACAGGGATGTCCTACAATGAGCAGTTCTTC. It is translated as CASSGTGMSYNEQFF.

This chain joins TRBV5-4 and TRBJ1-6; possibly TRBD1 for D (5 bases). CDR3 length: 15 residues. Germline CDR1 is SGHNT and CDR2 is YYREEE (reference sequence). The V gene lost 4 bases and the J gene lost 0 bases, with 8 bases spanning the gap. CDR3: CASSRGGSYNSPLHF. DNA for the CDR3: TGTGCCAGCAGCCGGGGGGGCTCCTATAATTCACCCCTCCACTTT.

V gene TRBV18 combines with J gene TRBJ1-5; D possibly corresponds to TRBD1 (6 bases). The germline gives CDR1 KGHSH, CDR2 LQKENI. V lost 3 bases to trimming and J lost 4 bases, with 13 bases between them. The CDR3 length is 15 residues. The CDR3 here is CASSPRAGVNQPQHF. DNA for the CDR3: TGTGCCAGCTCACCCAGGGCAGGGGTAAATCAGCCCCAGCATTTT.

In this sample, this clone turned up a few times. The V and J genes are TRBV7-6 and TRBJ2-6; no reliable D call. Germline values: CDR1 SGHVS, CDR2 FNYEAQ. The length of the CDR3 is 15 residues. V was clipped by 0 bases and J by 2 bases, with 5 bases between them. CDR3 DNA sequence: TGTGCCAGCAGCTTAGCGCTAACTGGGGCCAACGTCCTGACTTTC. Translation gives CASSLALTGANVLTF.

The genes are TRBV6-4 and TRBJ1-2; TRBD1 aligns across 9 bases. CDR3 size: 14 residues. Germline V gives CDR1 MRHNA, CDR2 SNTAGT. V lost 2 bases, J lost 9 bases, and 7 bases stayed unmatched. The DNA of the CDR3 is TGTGCCAGCAGTGACCGGGACAGGGAGAGGAGCTACACCTTC. It specifies CASSDRDRERSYTF.

The rearrangement links TRBV15 to TRBJ2-1; D may match TRBD1 or TRBD2 (5 bases each). Per germline, CDR1 LNHNV and CDR2 YYDKDF (reference sequence). This CDR3 comprises 15 residues. V lost 10 bases, J lost 0 bases, and 16 bases lay in between. CDR3 DNA sequence: TGTGCCAGCAGGCATGGGACCAACTCCTACAATGAGCAGTTCTTC. It specifies CASRHGTNSYNEQFF. The variable domain in full, completed from reference TRBV15 and TRBJ2-1, reads DAMVIQNPRYQVTQFGKPVTLSCSQTLNHNVMYWYQQKSSQAPKLLFHYYDKDFNNEADTPDNFQSRRPNTSFCFLDIRSPGLGDTAMYLCASRHGTNSYNEQFFGPGTRLTVL.

The V call is TRBV13, the J call TRBJ2-1; 7 positions match TRBD2. The CDR3 is made up of 17 amino acids. Unmatched junction bases numbered 13, after V lost 1 base and J lost 7 bases. CDR1 PRHDT and CDR2 FYEKMQ come from the germline V gene (reference sequence). The CDR3 nucleotides are TGTGCCAGCAGCTTAGCCCGATGGACTAGACTGGGTAATGAGCAGTTCTTC. Translated, it gives CASSLARWTRLGNEQFF.

A few counts support this clone. V usage is TRBV11-3 and J usage is TRBJ2-1, with TRBD1 matching over 11 bases. From germline, CDR1 is SGHNT and CDR2 YENEEA. V was clipped by 3 bases and J by 8 bases; unmatched bases: 6. The length of the CDR3 is 15 residues. This CDR3 reads CASSFGTGGSDEQFF. The CDR3 nucleotides are TGTGCCAGCAGCTTCGGGACAGGGGGGTCAGATGAGCAGTTCTTC.

This chain joins TRBV27 and TRBJ2-3; D is unclear. Germline CDR1 and CDR2: MNHEY and SMNVEV (reference sequence). The ends were cut back, 0 bases at V and 0 bases at J, with 4 bases in the middle. The CDR3 is made up of 14 amino acids. The CDR3 bases are TGTGCCAGCAGTTTATCGGCAAGCACAGATACGCAGTATTTT. Residues: CASSLSASTDTQYF.

The chain uses TRBV5-6 and TRBJ1-3; D not certain. Germline values: CDR1 SGHDT, CDR2 YYEEEE. Trimming left V 2 bases short and J 8 bases short, with 5 bases between. CDR3 length: 11 amino acids. CDR3 coding DNA: TGTGCCAGCAGCTTAATGGACACCATATATTTT. Translation: CASSLMDTIYF.

The CDR3 reads CATWGIGGIQYF. The CDR3 DNA reads as TGTGCCACCTGGGGGATAGGGGGCATTCAGTACTTC. The rearrangement joins TRBV27 to TRBJ2-4; a weak D match, TRBD1 (6 bases). Germline V gene sequence: CDR1 MNHEY, CDR2 SMNVEV (reference sequence). The V and J ends lost 10 bases and 9 bases respectively, with 16 bases between them. The CDR3 has 12 amino acids.

The rearrangement links TRBV11-2 to TRBJ2-7, with TRBD1 matching over 10 bases. V was pared by 4 bases and J by 5 bases, with 5 bases of the junction left unmatched. There are 14 residues in the CDR3. Germline CDR1 reads SGHAT; CDR2 reads FQNNGV. This CDR3 is CASSSPGQGNEQYF. In DNA, the CDR3 is TGTGCCAGCAGCTCGCCGGGACAGGGGAACGAGCAGTACTTC.

This clone was counted at least ten times. This CDR3 is also generated by other DNA sequences in the sample. The rearrangement uses TRBV6-2 or TRBV6-3 and TRBJ1-5; D unresolved. Trimming took off 2 bases at V and 7 bases at J, with 6 bases between the two ends. Germline-derived CDR1 and CDR2 are MNHEY and SVGEGT. The CDR3 is made up of 12 amino acids. CDR3 in DNA: TGTGCCAGCAGTTACCTTTTGCAGCCCCAGCATTTT. Its protein product is CASSYLLQPQHF.

The J gene is TRBJ2-5, the V gene TRBV7-6, with 8 bases that match TRBD1. This CDR3 spans 15 amino acids. V lost 2 bases, J lost 2 bases, and 4 bases stayed unmatched. The germline gives CDR1 SGHVS, CDR2 FNYEAQ. The CDR3 DNA follows: TGTGCCAGCAGCTTAAACAGGGGGAATCAAGAGACCCAGTACTTC. Its protein product is CASSLNRGNQETQYF.

The V call is TRBV7-5, the J call TRBJ2-7; TRBD1 is taken as the D call from the table, unchecked against the DNA. TRBV7-5 is a pseudogene. The CDR3 is 16 residues long. The CDR3 nucleotides are TGTGTCAGAAGCTTCCCCCTTCGGTCCGACAGGGACGAGCAGTACTTC. Translation: CVRSFPLRSDRDEQYF.

The chain links TRBV5-4 to TRBJ1-2, with D unresolved. Per the germline V gene, CDR1 is SGHNT and CDR2 is YYREEE (reference sequence). With 0 bases removed from V and 7 bases from J, the gap between germline ends came to 16 bases. CDR3 length equals 15 residues. As DNA, the CDR3 is TGTGCCAGCAGCTTGGCTCTGGTTGTGGAGCGTGGCTACACCTTC. Its protein is CASSLALVVERGYTF.

The chain uses TRBV18 and TRBJ2-5; D is undetermined. CDR3 length: 13 residues. Per the germline V gene, CDR1 is KGHSH and CDR2 is LQKENI. Trimming took off 4 bases at V and 2 bases at J, with 8 bases between the two ends. Here the CDR3 DNA reads TGTGCCAGCTCACGACAAAAACAAGAGACCCAGTACTTC. As protein: CASSRQKQETQYF. Complete variable domain (other parts from reference TRBV18 and TRBJ2-5): NAGVMQNPRHLVRRRGQEARLRCSPMKGHSHVYWYRQLPEEGLKFMVYLQKENIIDESGMPKERFSAEFPKEGPSILRIQQVVRGDSAAYFCASSRQKQETQYFGPGTRLLVL.

The chain links TRBV28 to TRBJ2-3; maybe TRBD2 (5 bases). The CDR3 loop spans 15 amino acids. Germline CDR1 reads MDHEN; CDR2 reads SYDVKM. Trimming pared 4 bases from V and 0 bases from J, leaving 11 bases between. CDR3 loop: CASSYERPSTDTQYF. The CDR3 bases are TGTGCCAGCAGTTATGAGCGGCCTAGCACAGATACGCAGTATTTT.

The rearrangement uses TRBV5-1 and TRBJ1-1; a possible D gene is TRBD1 (5 bases). V lost 1 base and J lost 4, with 11 bases in between. The length of the CDR3 is 14 residues. Germline V lookup: CDR1 SGHRS, CDR2 YFSETQ. CDR3 residues: CASSLISGSTEAFF. CDR3 DNA: TGCGCCAGCAGCTTGATCTCAGGGAGCACTGAAGCTTTCTTT.

The chain couples TRBV5-1 to TRBJ2-5, with TRBD1 identical over 7 bases. Germline V lookup: CDR1 SGHRS, CDR2 YFSETQ. The CDR3 extends over 15 amino acids. The V segment lost 7 bases and the J segment 7 bases; nucleotides outside the gene matches: 16. The CDR3 protein is CASRSRDSQGRTQYF. The CDR3, as DNA: TGCGCCAGCCGTTCCCGGGACAGTCAAGGGAGGACCCAGTACTTC.

The sample holds a few counts of this clone. CDR3 loop: CASTKVPGQGTMNTEAFF. CDR3 sequence (DNA): TGTGCCAGCACCAAAGTCCCGGGACAGGGGACTATGAACACTGAAGCTTTCTTT. The chain is built from TRBV9 and TRBJ1-1; 10 nucleotides agree with TRBD1. Germline CDR1 reads SGDLS; CDR2 reads YYNGEE. The J segment lost 0 bases and the V segment lost 6 bases, leaving 14 bases of the junction unmatched. The CDR3 length is 18 residues.

This clone was picked up many times. V is TRBV28 and J is TRBJ2-2, with 9 bases matching TRBD1. Germline values: CDR1 MDHEN, CDR2 SYDVKM. CDR3 length: 13 amino acids. The J segment lost 6 bases and the V segment lost 10 bases, leaving 6 bases of the junction unmatched. The CDR3 DNA reads TGTGCCACCTTGGGACAGGGCCCCGGGGAGCTGTTTTTT. This codes for CATLGQGPGELFF.